One sample yielded the 18 T cell receptor beta chains listed below, sequenced in a study of OX40 agonist ivuxolimab in advanced cancers. Sequencing was performed with immunoSEQ multiplex PCR; in TCRdb, only in-frame clones are kept and a portion is missing. The top ten clones hold less than 3.5% of a sample with approximately 87,000 clones, roughly 90% of them seen once. The starting material was CD4+ or CD8+ T cells sorted from blood, obtained in a trial of the OX40 agonist ivuxolimab. These receptors originate from an adult with an advanced solid tumor such as melanoma, head and neck, liver or kidney cancer.

This clone was counted a single time. As DNA, the CDR3 is TGTGCCAGTAGTTTTAGCGGGAGACCCTACGAGCAGTACTTC. This translates into CASSFSGRPYEQYF. This chain links TRBV19 with TRBJ2-7, with 9 bases fitting TRBD2. The germline CDR1 and CDR2 sequences are LNHDA and SQIVND (reference sequence). Trimming at V came to 5 bases and at J to 2 bases, leaving 4 bases not matched to a gene. This CDR3 is built from 14 residues.

The genes are TRBV7-8 and TRBJ1-1; D is undetermined. Trimming took 0 bases from V and 8 from J, leaving 7 bases between them. Per the germline V gene, CDR1 is SGHVS and CDR2 is FQNEAQ. CDR3 length equals 12 residues. CDR3 bases: TGTGCCAGCAGCTTAGCGGGGAGGGAAGCTTTCTTT. Its protein is CASSLAGREAFF. The full variable domain, completed using reference TRBV7-8 and TRBJ1-1, is GAGVSQSPRYKVAKRGQDVALRCDPISGHVSLFWYQQALGQGPEFLTYFQNEAQLDKSGLPSDRFFAERPEGSVSTLKIQRTQQEDSAVYLCASSLAGREAFFGQGTRLTVV.

This rearrangement joins TRBV15 to TRBJ2-7; D not certain. Germline lookup yields CDR1 LNHNV and CDR2 YYDKDF (reference sequence). CDR3 size: 14 residues. The V and J ends lost 6 bases and 5 bases respectively, with 17 bases between them. CDR3 sequence: CATSKKRTNDEQYF. DNA of the CDR3: TGTGCCACCAGTAAAAAACGCACTAACGACGAGCAGTACTTC.

The chain joins TRBV27 to TRBJ1-4, with D perhaps TRBD1 (5 bases). Germline V gene sequence: CDR1 MNHEY, CDR2 SMNVEV (reference sequence). The length of the CDR3 is 13 residues. The germline V and J ends were trimmed by 5 bases and 8 bases, with 12 bases remaining between them. The CDR3 region is CASSRGVREKLFF. Written as DNA, the CDR3 is TGTGCCAGCAGTCGGGGGGTCCGAGAAAAACTGTTTTTT.

The rearrangement uses TRBV27 and TRBJ1-2; D remains unclear. The CDR3 consists of 15 residues. The germline CDR1 and CDR2 sequences are MNHEY and SMNVEV (reference sequence). V was shortened by 1 base and J by 4 bases, with 13 bases between the two germline ends. The CDR3: CASSLLADESYGYTF. CDR3 coding DNA: TGTGCCAGCAGTTTATTGGCCGACGAAAGCTATGGCTACACCTTC.

V is TRBV9 and J is TRBJ1-2; no definite D call. V was shortened by 4 bases and J by 4 bases, with 8 bases between the two germline ends. Germline CDR1 reads SGDLS; CDR2 reads YYNGEE. The length of the CDR3 is 12 residues. CDR3 amino acids: CASSSGTYGYTF. CDR3 coding DNA: TGTGCCAGCAGCTCAGGAACCTATGGCTACACCTTC.

The genes are TRBV5-1 and TRBJ1-2; D is ambiguous. The V gene lost 4 bases and the J gene lost 1 base, with 8 bases spanning the gap. CDR1 is SGHRS, CDR2 YFSETQ, per germline. The CDR3 spans 13 residues. This CDR3 is CASSPRVNYGYTF. Here the CDR3 DNA reads TGCGCCAGCAGCCCGAGGGTTAACTATGGCTACACCTTC.

This clone was seen a single time. The genes are TRBV2 and TRBJ2-1; TRBD1 matches 8 bases. CDR1 is SNHLY and CDR2 is FYNNEI in the germline V gene. The V and J ends lost 5 bases and 6 bases, in that order; junction bases with no gene match: 6. This CDR3 comprises 14 residues. The CDR3 is CASSRRTGINEQFF. As DNA, the CDR3 is TGTGCCAGCAGTCGTCGGACAGGGATCAATGAGCAGTTCTTC.

The chain recombines TRBV11-3 with TRBJ2-3; 10 nucleotides match TRBD2. This CDR3 is built from 15 residues. After removal of 3 bases from V and 7 bases from J, the junction contained 7 bases not matched to a gene. In germline, CDR1 is SGHNT, CDR2 YENEEA. CDR3 nucleotides: TGTGCCAGCAGCTTCGGGACTAGCGTTCTGAATACGCAGTATTTT. Translated: CASSFGTSVLNTQYF. Variable domain in full (rest from reference TRBV11-3 and TRBJ2-3): EAGVVQSPRYKIIEKKQPVAFWCNPISGHNTLYWYLQNLGQGPELLIRYENEEAVDDSQLPKDRFSAERLKGVDSTLKIQPAELGDSAVYLCASSFGTSVLNTQYFGPGTRLTVL.

This clone is a singleton in its sample. This chain links TRBV7-9 with TRBJ2-1; 16 bases line up with TRBD2. The V gene end was trimmed by 5 bases and the J gene end by 7 bases; junction bases not matched to a gene: 2. The length of the CDR3 is 15 residues. CDR1 and CDR2 from the germline V gene are SEHNR and FQNEAQ (reference sequence). The CDR3 region is CASSPGLAGGNEQFF. CDR3 in DNA: TGTGCCAGCAGCCCGGGACTAGCGGGAGGGAATGAGCAGTTCTTC.

The genes are TRBV19 and TRBJ1-5; the D gene is possibly TRBD1 (5 bases). The V gene's germline CDR1 is LNHDA and CDR2 SQIVND (reference sequence). Trimming stripped 2 bases from V and 6 bases from J, with 11 bases between. This CDR3 region has 14 residues. The CDR3 sequence: CASSISDQGQPQHF. The CDR3, as DNA: TGTGCCAGTAGTATATCGGATCAGGGTCAGCCCCAGCATTTT.

Remarks on this clone: A read error may produce the germline difference seen at one junction end. The chain combines TRBV29-1 with TRBJ1-1; D remains unclear. The germline CDR1 and CDR2 sequences are SQVTM and ANQGSEA. This CDR3 has 10 amino acids. The CDR3 is CSVEDPGPLF. CDR3 in DNA: TGCAGCGTTGAAGATCCGGGCCCCCTCTTT.

This rearrangement joins TRBV4-3 to TRBJ2-5, with TRBD2 as a possible D gene (6 bases). This CDR3 has 17 amino acids. The V end was cut by 0 bases, the J end by 0 bases, with 14 bases between. Looked up from germline, CDR1 is LGHNA and CDR2 is YSLEER. CDR3: CASSQETVWEDQETQYF. The CDR3 DNA follows: TGCGCCAGCAGCCAAGAGACTGTATGGGAGGACCAAGAGACCCAGTACTTC.

This chain links TRBV29-1 with TRBJ2-7, with D possibly matching TRBD2 (5 bases). CDR1 SQVTM and CDR2 ANQGSEA come from the germline V gene. V dropped 4 bases and J dropped 3 bases, with 16 bases sitting between them. This CDR3 is 14 amino acids long. This CDR3 reads CSVGRVSPLYEQYF. The CDR3 DNA follows: TGCAGCGTTGGGCGGGTTTCACCCCTCTACGAGCAGTACTTC.

This chain uses TRBV21-1 with TRBJ1-1. TRBV21-1 is an annotated pseudogene. The CDR3 is made up of 15 amino acids. The chain's CDR3 is CASSKRGEGNTEAFF. The CDR3 DNA reads as TGTGCCAGCAGCAAGCGGGGAGAGGGTAACACTGAAGCTTTCTTT.

The chain uses TRBV27 and TRBJ1-1; D unresolved. CDR3 length: 14 amino acids. Trimming pared 5 bases from V and 10 bases from J, leaving 20 bases between. CDR1 and CDR2 from the germline V gene are MNHEY and SMNVEV (reference sequence). CDR3 residues: CASSPRHDLWSAFF. The CDR3 DNA sequence: TGTGCCAGCAGTCCAAGACACGACCTCTGGTCAGCTTTCTTT.

The CDR3 DNA follows: TGCGCCAGCATGGTGACACTTCTGGGCGGGGAGCTGTTTTTT. Protein sequence: CASMVTLLGGELFF. The V and J genes are TRBV4-3 and TRBJ2-2; D gene ambiguous. V lost 7 bases to trimming and J lost 7 bases, with 16 bases between them. This CDR3 spans 14 amino acids. Germline V gene sequence: CDR1 LGHNA, CDR2 YSLEER.

The chain carries TRBV2 and TRBJ1-2; D gene uncertain. V lost 8 bases, J lost 4 bases, and 8 bases lay in between. The CDR3 is 11 residues long. CDR1 and CDR2 from the germline V gene are SNHLY and FYNNEI. In DNA form, the CDR3 reads TGTGCCAGCGTTGGCAGCTATGGCTACACCTTC. Protein product: CASVGSYGYTF.